This TCR beta chain originates from a study of molecular identifiers for immune sequencing clone quantification. About the research overall: For replicates, RNA isolated from around 20,000 or 100,000 naive CD8 cells was divided into five portions, of which four were sequenced. Findings of the study overall: Whereas clones above 20 RNA copies held under 1% of naive-cell molecules, they held over 98% of effector molecules.

Trimming removed 3 bases from V and 5 bases from J, with 13 bases in between. The length of the CDR3 is 14 residues. This clonotype was seen more than once but under ten times. Its target is not known. Bulk TCR library preparation followed previously described methods with listed TCR primers. TCRdb ran MiXCR on the PCR reads and lists one entry per CDR3 protein. The data contain about 630,000 distinct CDR3 sequences, about 25% of them seen just once; the ten biggest clones take up 0.7% to 0.95%. CD8+CD4-CCR7+CD45RA+ sorting gave the naive CD8 T cells. This receptor was obtained from a human donor in good health. Some libraries in this study had Jurkat cell RNA spiked in. The chain uses TRBV12-3 or TRBV12-4 and TRBJ1-1, with D tentatively TRBD1 (5 bases). The sample taken for sequencing was naive CD8+ T cells from blood, with Jurkat cell RNA spiked in. Subset in this sample: FACS-sorted CD8+CD4-CCR7+CD45RA+ naive T cells. In DNA, the CDR3 is TGTGCCAGCAGTTTTGGGACCCCGGGTACTGAAGCTTTCTTT. Its translation: CASSFGTPGTEAFF.